This TCR beta chain appears in the sequencing data of a study of cytomegalovirus exposure and HLA in healthy donors. Study-level background: One earlier analysis, a look at around 170 million T cells, found more than 100 million unique TCR beta sequences.

This clone was seen a few times. Its antigen is currently unknown. Germline CDR1 GTSNPN, CDR2 SVGIG (reference sequence). The J segment lost 7 bases and the V segment lost 0 bases, leaving 11 bases of the junction unmatched. The CDR3 is 16 amino acids. Study outcomes and limitations: The presence/absence work took it that sequencing depth was about the same across donors. Later analysis associated a missense DCLRE1C variant with TCR beta V- and J-gene trimming.

PCR amplification relied on 60 Vbeta primers (plus 13 Jbeta primers). The method was immunoSEQ multiplex PCR; TCRdb's version includes in-frame clones alone and lacks a portion of them. Found here are 200,000 to 300,000 clones, about four fifths of them singletons; the top ten hold roughly 2%. The receptor's source is a woman between 40 and 55 years old in good health and CMV-seropositive. The specimen sequenced was PBMCs. The chain links TRBV30 to TRBJ2-7, with 11 bases identical to TRBD2. The CDR3 loop reads CAWSVVVAGGPEEQYF. In DNA, the CDR3 is TGTGCCTGGAGTGTAGTTGTAGCGGGAGGGCCGGAAGAGCAGTACTTC.